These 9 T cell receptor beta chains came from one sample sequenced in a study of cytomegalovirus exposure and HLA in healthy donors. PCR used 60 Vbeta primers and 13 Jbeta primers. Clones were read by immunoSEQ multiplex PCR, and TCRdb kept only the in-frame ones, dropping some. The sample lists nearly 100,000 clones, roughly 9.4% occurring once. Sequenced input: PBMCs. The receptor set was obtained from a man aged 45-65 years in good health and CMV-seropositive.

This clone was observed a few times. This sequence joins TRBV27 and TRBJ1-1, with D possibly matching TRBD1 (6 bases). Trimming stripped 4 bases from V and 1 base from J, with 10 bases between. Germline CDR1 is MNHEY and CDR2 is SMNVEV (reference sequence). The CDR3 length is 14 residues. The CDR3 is CASSYQGSNTEAFF. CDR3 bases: TGTGCCAGCAGTTACCAGGGGTCGAACACTGAAGCTTTCTTT.

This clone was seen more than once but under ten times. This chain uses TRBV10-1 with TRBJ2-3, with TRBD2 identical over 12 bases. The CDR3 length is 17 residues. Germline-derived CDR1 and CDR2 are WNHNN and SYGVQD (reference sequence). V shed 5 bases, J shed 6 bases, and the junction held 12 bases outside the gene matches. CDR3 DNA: TGCGCCAGCAGTCGAAATCGACTAGCGGGAGTTGGGGATACGCAGTATTTT. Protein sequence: CASSRNRLAGVGDTQYF.

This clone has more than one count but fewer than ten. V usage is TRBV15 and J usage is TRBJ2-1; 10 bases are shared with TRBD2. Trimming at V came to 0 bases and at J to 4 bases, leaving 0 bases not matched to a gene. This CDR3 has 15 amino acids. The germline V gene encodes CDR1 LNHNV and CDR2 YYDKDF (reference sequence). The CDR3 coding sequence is TGTGCCACCAGCAGAGATAGCGGGAGGTACAATGAGCAGTTCTTC. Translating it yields CATSRDSGRYNEQFF.

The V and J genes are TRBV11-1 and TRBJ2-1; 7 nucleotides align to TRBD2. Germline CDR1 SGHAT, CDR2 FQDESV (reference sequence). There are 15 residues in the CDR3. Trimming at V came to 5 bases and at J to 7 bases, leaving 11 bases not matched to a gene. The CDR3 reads CASSPSGAFRNEQFF. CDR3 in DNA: TGTGCCAGCAGCCCCAGCGGGGCCTTTCGGAATGAGCAGTTCTTC. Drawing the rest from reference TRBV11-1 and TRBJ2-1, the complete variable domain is EAEVAQSPRYKITEKSQAVAFWCDPISGHATLYWYRQILGQGPELLVQFQDESVVDDSQLPKDRFSAERLKGVDSTLKIQPAELGDSAMYLCASSPSGAFRNEQFFGPGTRLTVL.

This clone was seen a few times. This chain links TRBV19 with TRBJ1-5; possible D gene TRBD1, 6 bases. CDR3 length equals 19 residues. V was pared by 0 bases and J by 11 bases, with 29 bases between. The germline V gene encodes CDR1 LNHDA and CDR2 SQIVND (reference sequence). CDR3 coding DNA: TGTGCCAGTAGTATAGATGGGCGGGCAGGGCCCAGCTTAGGGGGGGCCCAGCATTTT. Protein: CASSIDGRAGPSLGGAQHF. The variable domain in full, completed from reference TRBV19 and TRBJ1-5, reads DGGITQSPKYLFRKEGQNVTLSCEQNLNHDAMYWYRQDPGQGLRLIYYSQIVNDFQKGDIAEGYSVSREKKESFPLTVTSAQKNPTAFYLCASSIDGRAGPSLGGAQHFGDGTRLSIL.

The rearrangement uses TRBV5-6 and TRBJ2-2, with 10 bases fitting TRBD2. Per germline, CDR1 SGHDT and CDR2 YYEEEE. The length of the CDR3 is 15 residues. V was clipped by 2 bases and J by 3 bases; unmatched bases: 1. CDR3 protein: CASSFGLADTGELFF. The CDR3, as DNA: TGTGCCAGCAGCTTCGGACTAGCGGACACCGGGGAGCTGTTTTTT.

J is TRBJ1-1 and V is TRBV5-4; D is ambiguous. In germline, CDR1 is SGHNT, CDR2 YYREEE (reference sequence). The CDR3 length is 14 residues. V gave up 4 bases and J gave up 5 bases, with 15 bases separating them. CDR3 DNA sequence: TGTGCCAGCAGCCTAGTAACGCATGGGACTGAAGCTTTCTTT. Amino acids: CASSLVTHGTEAFF.

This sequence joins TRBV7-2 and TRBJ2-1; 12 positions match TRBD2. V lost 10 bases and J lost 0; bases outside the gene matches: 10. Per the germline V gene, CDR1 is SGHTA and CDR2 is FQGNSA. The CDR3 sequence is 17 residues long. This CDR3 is CATAGLAGVYSYNEQFF. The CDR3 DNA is TGTGCCACCGCGGGACTAGCGGGCGTCTACTCCTACAATGAGCAGTTCTTC.

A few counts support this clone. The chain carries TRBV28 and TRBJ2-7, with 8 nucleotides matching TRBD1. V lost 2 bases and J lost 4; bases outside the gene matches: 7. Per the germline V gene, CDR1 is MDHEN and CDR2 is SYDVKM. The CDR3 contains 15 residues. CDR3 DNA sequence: TGTGCCAGCAGTTTACCGACAGGGGTAGTTTACGAGCAGTACTTC. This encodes CASSLPTGVVYEQYF.